Each of the 18 T cell receptor beta chains below was sequenced from the same sample in a study of beta chain features in type 1 diabetes listed by TCRdb under 2018. The library was built by means of the immunoSEQ multiplex PCR assay. All of the isolated RNA was reverse transcribed with the High Capacity cDNA Reverse Transcription Kit, so expressed TCRB transcripts were sequenced. TCRdb obtained this table from immuneACCESS and retained in-frame rearrangements with V and J assigned. These tables miss some clones; where compared with another copy, unresolved V genes account for less than half of the shortfall, and the remainder is unexplained. The sample table contains 330,000 or so clones; only one count was recorded for less than 15% of them. The ten largest clonotypes hold more than 6.5% of the sample. Sequencing was carried out using central memory CD4+ T cells from blood. These TCRs come from a man aged 30 to 45 in good health.

This clone was seen a few times. This chain connects TRBV7-2 to TRBJ2-2; TRBD2 agrees at 9 bases. CDR1 is SGHTA and CDR2 is FQGNSA in the germline V gene. This CDR3 is 18 amino acids long. Trimming cost V 1 base and J 0 bases; bases outside gene matches: 6. The CDR3 sequence is CASSLVGSGGSNTGELFF. DNA for the CDR3: TGTGCCAGCAGCTTAGTCGGTAGCGGGGGTTCGAACACCGGGGAGCTGTTTTTT.

This clone was observed a handful of times. The V gene is TRBV7-9, the J gene TRBJ2-3, with D possibly being TRBD2 (6 bases). The ends were cut back, 5 bases at V and 1 base at J, with 10 bases in the middle. The CDR3 totals 14 residues. Germline values: CDR1 SEHNR, CDR2 FQNEAQ (reference sequence). CDR3 sequence reads: CASSVSGRTDTQYF. Here the CDR3 DNA reads TGTGCCAGCAGCGTTAGCGGACGCACAGATACGCAGTATTTT. Full variable domain (rest looked up from reference TRBV7-9 and TRBJ2-3): DTGVSQNPRHKITKRGQNVTFRCDPISEHNRLYWYRQTLGQGPEFLTYFQNEAQLEKSRLLSDRFSAERPKGSFSTLEIQRTEQGDSAMYLCASSVSGRTDTQYFGPGTRLTVL.

This sequence joins TRBV6-6 and TRBJ1-5; TRBD1 aligns across 8 bases. Looked up from germline, CDR1 is MNHNY and CDR2 is SVGAGI (reference sequence). The V and J ends lost 6 bases and 7 bases, in that order; junction bases with no gene match: 5. The CDR3 has 13 amino acids. The CDR3 DNA sequence: TGTGCCAGCAGATCCGACAGGGGCCAGCCCCAGCATTTT. Residues: CASRSDRGQPQHF.

This clone was seen a few times. The chain carries TRBV19 and TRBJ1-5; 11 bases agree with TRBD1. The CDR3 spans 15 residues. The trim removed 6 bases at V and 9 bases at J, leaving 10 bases unmatched. Germline V gene sequence: CDR1 LNHDA, CDR2 SQIVND (reference sequence). CDR3 sequence reads: CASRPGTGGRRPQHF. The CDR3 nucleotides read TGTGCCAGTAGACCTGGGACAGGGGGGAGGAGGCCCCAGCATTTT.

V and J are TRBV19 and TRBJ1-5, with D perhaps matching TRBD1 (5 bases). The germline CDR1 and CDR2 sequences are LNHDA and SQIVND (reference sequence). CDR3 size: 15 residues. V gave up 3 bases and J gave up 4 bases, with 13 bases separating them. The CDR3 DNA reads as TGTGCCAGTAGTATCTGGGGGGAGGGGAATCAGCCCCAGCATTTT. This translates into CASSIWGEGNQPQHF.

This chain joins TRBV4-3 and TRBJ2-5; 7 bases fit TRBD1. From germline, CDR1 is LGHNA and CDR2 YSLEER. V lost 4 bases and J lost 4; bases outside the gene matches: 9. This CDR3 region has 15 residues. CDR3 protein: CASSPSRQGSETQYF. The CDR3 region has the DNA TGCGCCAGCAGCCCTAGTCGACAGGGTTCAGAGACCCAGTACTTC.

This clone was seen a handful of times. The chain recombines TRBV2 with TRBJ2-1; TRBD2 matches at 9 bases. V shed 2 bases and J 6 bases; nucleotides not matched to a gene: 11. The V gene's germline CDR1 is SNHLY and CDR2 FYNNEI. The length of the CDR3 is 17 residues. DNA of the CDR3: TGTGCCAGCAGTGAAATTGGGGCGCTAGCGGGGTCCAATGAGCAGTTCTTC. It encodes CASSEIGALAGSNEQFF.

This chain uses TRBV6-1 with TRBJ1-5; 7 bases match TRBD1. There are 15 residues in the CDR3. Per the germline V gene, CDR1 is MNHNS and CDR2 is SASEGT. J lost 5 bases, V lost 8 bases, and 12 bases had no gene match. The DNA for the CDR3 is TGTGCCAGCCAAACCGGGACAGCGAACGATCAGCCCCAGCATTTT. Encoded protein: CASQTGTANDQPQHF.

There are many counts of this clone. The chain uses TRBV7-2 and TRBJ2-1; no definite D call. Germline loops: CDR1 SGHTA, CDR2 FQGNSA. V shed 3 bases and J shed 2 bases, with 5 bases lying between them. The CDR3 loop spans 13 amino acids. CDR3 bases: TGTGCCAGCAGCTTGGCTACCTACAATGAGCAGTTCTTC. Protein product: CASSLATYNEQFF.

This clone has more than one count but fewer than ten. The V call is TRBV7-2, the J call TRBJ1-3; D may be TRBD1 (5 bases). The germline CDR1 and CDR2 sequences are SGHTA and FQGNSA. The V end lost 4 bases, the J end lost 2 bases, and 9 bases lay between the germline ends. The CDR3 runs to 14 residues. The CDR3 sequence: CASSSRVAGNTIYF. In DNA form, the CDR3 reads TGTGCCAGCAGCTCCAGGGTAGCTGGAAACACCATATATTTT.

This chain connects TRBV9 to TRBJ2-1; 8 bases align to TRBD1. This CDR3 contains 15 residues. Germline CDR1 reads SGDLS; CDR2 reads YYNGEE. The ends lost 3 bases at V and 7 bases at J; junction bases unmatched: 9. The CDR3 nucleotides are TGTGCCAGCAGCGCGGACAGGGAATGGAGGAATGAGCAGTTCTTC. Translated: CASSADREWRNEQFF.

This rearrangement joins TRBV29-1 to TRBJ1-1; D is undetermined. Germline CDR1 SQVTM, CDR2 ANQGSEA. CDR3 length: 12 residues. Trimming removed 8 bases from V and 2 bases from J, with 12 bases in between. The CDR3 bases are TGCAGCTCTAGGGCAGGTAACACTGAAGCTTTCTTT. Translated: CSSRAGNTEAFF. Using reference TRBV29-1 and TRBJ1-1 for the parts outside the CDR3, the full variable domain is SAVISQKPSRDICQRGTSLTIQCQVDSQVTMMFWYRQQPGQSLTLIATANQGSEATYESGFVIDKFPISRPNLTFSTLTVSNMSPEDSSIYLCSSRAGNTEAFFGQGTRLTVV.

This clone occurred a few times. The CDR3 bases are TGTGCCAGCAGTACTACCGGGAGCTCAGATACGCAGTATTTT. Translated, it gives CASSTTGSSDTQYF. The chain links TRBV6-5 to TRBJ2-3; D perhaps matches TRBD2 (6 bases). The CDR3 contains 14 residues. Germline CDR1 and CDR2: MNHEY and SVGAGI. With 5 bases removed from V and 4 bases from J, the gap between germline ends came to 13 bases.

This clone was observed a few times. The J gene is TRBJ1-1, the V gene TRBV9, with 7 bases lining up with TRBD1. V lost 4 bases and J lost 2; bases outside the gene matches: 5. The CDR3 length is 14 residues. CDR1 is SGDLS and CDR2 is YYNGEE in the germline V gene. The CDR3 DNA reads as TGTGCCAGCAGCTACGGGACAGCTAACACTGAAGCTTTCTTT. It yields the protein CASSYGTANTEAFF.

The V and J genes are TRBV6-1 and TRBJ1-3; no definite D call. Between the trimmed V and J ends, which lost 8 bases and 4 bases, there was a span of 6 bases. Germline CDR1 reads MNHNS; CDR2 reads SASEGT. This CDR3 region has 11 residues. The CDR3 DNA reads as TGTGCCAGCGCCCTCGGAAACACCATATATTTT. Residues: CASALGNTIYF.

This clone was seen only a few times. This sequence joins TRBV29-1 and TRBJ1-5; possibly TRBD1 for D (6 bases). The CDR3 loop spans 14 amino acids. Germline loops: CDR1 SQVTM, CDR2 ANQGSEA. The V and J ends lost 5 bases and 1 base respectively, with 12 bases between them. This chain's CDR3 is CSVTQGGSNQPQHF. The CDR3 DNA reads TGCAGCGTTACACAGGGAGGAAGCAATCAGCCCCAGCATTTT.

The gene calls are TRBV18 and TRBJ2-1; weak D call: TRBD2 (5 bases). Germline CDR1 KGHSH, CDR2 LQKENI. This CDR3 comprises 15 residues. V was trimmed by 6 bases and J by 0 bases, leaving 12 bases between them. CDR3 sequence (DNA): TGTGCCAGCTCGCTGGACTGGAGCTCCTACAATGAGCAGTTCTTC. This encodes CASSLDWSSYNEQFF.

This clone was seen a handful of times. The chain uses TRBV5-8 and TRBJ2-7; D not certain. Trimming shortened V by 0 bases and J by 3 bases, and 7 bases separated the two germline ends. The germline V gene has CDR1 SGHTS and CDR2 YDEGEE. The CDR3 spans 13 residues. The CDR3 loop reads CASSLGGLYEQYF. DNA for the CDR3: TGTGCCAGCAGCTTGGGCGGTCTCTACGAGCAGTACTTC. Full variable domain (missing parts from reference TRBV5-8 and TRBJ2-7): EAGVTQSPTHLIKTRGQQATLRCSPISGHTSVYWYQQALGLGLQFLLWYDEGEERNRGNFPPRFSGRQFPNYSSELNVNALELEDSALYLCASSLGGLYEQYFGPGTRLTVT.